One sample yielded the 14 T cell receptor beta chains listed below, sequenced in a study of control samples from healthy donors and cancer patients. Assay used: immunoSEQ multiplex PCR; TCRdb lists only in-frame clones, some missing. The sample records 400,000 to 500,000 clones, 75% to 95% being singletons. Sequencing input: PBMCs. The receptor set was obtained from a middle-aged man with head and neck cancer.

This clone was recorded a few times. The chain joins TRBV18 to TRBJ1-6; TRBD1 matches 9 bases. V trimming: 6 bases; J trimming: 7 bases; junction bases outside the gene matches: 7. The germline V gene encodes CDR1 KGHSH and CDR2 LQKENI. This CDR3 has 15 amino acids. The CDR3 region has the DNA TGTGCCAGCTCGGCCACAGGGGGCGGGAATTCACCCCTCCACTTT. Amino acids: CASSATGGGNSPLHF. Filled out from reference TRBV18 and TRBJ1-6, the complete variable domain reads NAGVMQNPRHLVRRRGQEARLRCSPMKGHSHVYWYRQLPEEGLKFMVYLQKENIIDESGMPKERFSAEFPKEGPSILRIQQVVRGDSAAYFCASSATGGGNSPLHFGNGTRLTVT.

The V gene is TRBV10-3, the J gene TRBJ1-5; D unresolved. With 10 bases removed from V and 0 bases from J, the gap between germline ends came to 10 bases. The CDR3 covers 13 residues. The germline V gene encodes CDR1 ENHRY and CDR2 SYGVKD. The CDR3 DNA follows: TGTGCCACCCGTCGCCATAGCAATCAGCCCCAGCATTTT. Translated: CATRRHSNQPQHF.

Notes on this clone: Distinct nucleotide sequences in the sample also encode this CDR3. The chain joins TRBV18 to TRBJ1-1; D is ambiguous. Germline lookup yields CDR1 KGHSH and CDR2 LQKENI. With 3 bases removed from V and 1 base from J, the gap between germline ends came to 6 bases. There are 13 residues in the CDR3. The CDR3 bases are TGTGCCAGCTCACCGTCAGGGAACACTGAAGCTTTCTTT. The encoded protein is CASSPSGNTEAFF.

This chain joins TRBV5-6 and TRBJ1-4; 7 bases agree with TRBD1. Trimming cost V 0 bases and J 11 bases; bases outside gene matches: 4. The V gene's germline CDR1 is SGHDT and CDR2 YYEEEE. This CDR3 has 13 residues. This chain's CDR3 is CASSLGQGWKLFF. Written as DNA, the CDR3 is TGTGCCAGCAGCTTGGGACAGGGATGGAAACTGTTTTTT.

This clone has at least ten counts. The CDR3 protein is CAWRPDLPYGYTF. The CDR3 DNA reads as TGTGCCTGGAGACCAGACCTTCCCTATGGCTACACCTTC. The V gene is TRBV30, the J gene TRBJ1-2; D not certain. CDR1 GTSNPN and CDR2 SVGIG come from the germline V gene (reference sequence). Trimming shortened V by 3 bases and J by 4 bases, and 12 bases separated the two germline ends. The CDR3 totals 13 residues.

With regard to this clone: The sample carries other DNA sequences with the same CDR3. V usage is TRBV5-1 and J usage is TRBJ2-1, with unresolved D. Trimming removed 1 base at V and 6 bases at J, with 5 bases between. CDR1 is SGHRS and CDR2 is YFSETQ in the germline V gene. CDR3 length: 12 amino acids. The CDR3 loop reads CASSLSGNEQFF. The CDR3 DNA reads TGCGCCAGCAGCTTGTCTGGCAATGAGCAGTTCTTC.

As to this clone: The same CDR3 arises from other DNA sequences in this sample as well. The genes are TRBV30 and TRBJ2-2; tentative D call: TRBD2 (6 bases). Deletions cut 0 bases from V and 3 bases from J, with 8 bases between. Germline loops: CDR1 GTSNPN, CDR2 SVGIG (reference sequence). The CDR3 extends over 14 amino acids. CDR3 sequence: CAWSVGGDTGELFF. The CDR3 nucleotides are TGTGCCTGGAGTGTCGGGGGAGACACCGGGGAGCTGTTTTTT.

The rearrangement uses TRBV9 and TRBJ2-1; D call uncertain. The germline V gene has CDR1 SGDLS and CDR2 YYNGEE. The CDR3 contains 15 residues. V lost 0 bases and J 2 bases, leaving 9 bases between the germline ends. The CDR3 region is CASSVEWAPYNEQFF. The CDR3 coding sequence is TGTGCCAGCAGCGTAGAGTGGGCCCCCTACAATGAGCAGTTCTTC.

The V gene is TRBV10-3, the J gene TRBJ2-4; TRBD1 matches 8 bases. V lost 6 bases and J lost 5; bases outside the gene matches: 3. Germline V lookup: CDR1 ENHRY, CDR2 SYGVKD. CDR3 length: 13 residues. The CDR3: CAIRGQEENIQYF. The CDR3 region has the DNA TGTGCCATCAGGGGACAGGAGGAAAACATTCAGTACTTC.

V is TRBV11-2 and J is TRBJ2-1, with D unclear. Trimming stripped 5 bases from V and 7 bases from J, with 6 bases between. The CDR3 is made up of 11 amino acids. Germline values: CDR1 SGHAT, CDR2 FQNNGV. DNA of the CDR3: TGTGCCAGCAGCCCGGCAAATGAGCAGTTCTTC. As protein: CASSPANEQFF.

CDR3 sequence reads: CASSPHSGANTGELFF. In DNA, the CDR3 is TGTGCCAGCAGTCCTCATTCGGGGGCGAACACCGGGGAGCTGTTTTTT. The chain is built from TRBV28 and TRBJ2-2, with D tentatively TRBD2 (6 bases). CDR3 length: 16 amino acids. The V and J ends lost 5 bases and 0 bases respectively, with 13 bases between them. Germline CDR1 reads MDHEN; CDR2 reads SYDVKM.

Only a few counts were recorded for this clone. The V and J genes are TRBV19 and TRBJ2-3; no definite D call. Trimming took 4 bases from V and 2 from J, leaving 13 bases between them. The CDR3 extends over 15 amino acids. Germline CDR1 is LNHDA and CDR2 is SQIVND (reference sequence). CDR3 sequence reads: CASSRETLNTDTQYF. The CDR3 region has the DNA TGTGCCAGTAGTAGAGAGACGCTAAACACAGATACGCAGTATTTT.

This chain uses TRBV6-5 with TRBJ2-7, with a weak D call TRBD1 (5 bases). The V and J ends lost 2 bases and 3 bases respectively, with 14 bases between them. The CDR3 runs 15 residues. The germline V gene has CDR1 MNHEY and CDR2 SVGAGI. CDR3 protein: CASSYGASVLYEQYF. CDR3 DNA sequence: TGTGCCAGCAGTTACGGGGCGAGCGTACTCTACGAGCAGTACTTC.

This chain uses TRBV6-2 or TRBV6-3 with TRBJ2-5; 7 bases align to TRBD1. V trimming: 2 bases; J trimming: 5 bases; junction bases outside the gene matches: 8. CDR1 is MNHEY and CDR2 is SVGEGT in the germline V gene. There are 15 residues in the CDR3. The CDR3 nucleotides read TGTGCCAGCAGTTACCCTTACAGGGGTCGGGAGACCCAGTACTTC. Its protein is CASSYPYRGRETQYF.